The 22 T cell receptor beta chains listed next were all sequenced from one sample in a study of Graves' ophthalmopathy and Graves' hyperthyroidism. Beta-chain TCR CDR3 regions were amplified from RNA transcripts. HTBI primers were used in a first-round RT-PCR, which preceded a second-round multiplex PCR. TCRdb reanalysed the multiplex PCR reads using MiXCR and keeps one entry per CDR3 protein. This table holds about 240,000 distinct CDR3 sequences, about 46% found once. Sequencing was done on a sample of peripheral blood. Every receptor here comes from an adult man with Graves' ophthalmopathy.

This clonotype turned up a few times. The rearrangement links TRBV9 to TRBJ2-7; TRBD2 matches 10 bases. CDR3 length: 15 residues. The germline gives CDR1 SGDLS, CDR2 YYNGEE. The junction had 9 bases not matched to a gene; V was cut back by 4 bases and J by 5 bases. CDR3 loop: CASSPDSGRDDEQYF. As DNA, the CDR3 is TGTGCCAGCAGCCCTGACAGCGGGAGGGACGACGAGCAGTACTTC.

This chain uses TRBV20-1 with TRBJ2-5, with 10 bases matching TRBD1. Per the germline V gene, CDR1 is DFQATT and CDR2 is SNEGSKA (reference sequence). The CDR3 length is 13 residues. Unmatched junction bases numbered 5, after V lost 6 bases and J lost 4 bases. The CDR3 is CSAVDRGRETQYF. The CDR3 coding sequence is TGCAGTGCGGTAGACAGGGGGCGAGAGACCCAGTACTTC.

J is TRBJ2-7 and V is TRBV7-9; perhaps TRBD1 as D (6 bases). V dropped 5 bases and J dropped 7 bases, with 18 bases sitting between them. CDR3 length: 14 residues. Germline-derived CDR1 and CDR2 are SEHNR and FQNEAQ (reference sequence). The CDR3 nucleotides read TGTGCCAGCAGCCCTCGCTGGGGGCGCAAGGAGCAGTACTTC. Its translation: CASSPRWGRKEQYF.

This clonotype was recorded many times. J is TRBJ1-2 and V is TRBV2, with D possibly TRBD1 on 6 matching bases. The V gene lost 3 bases and the J gene lost 2 bases, with 16 bases spanning the gap. Germline V gene lookup returns CDR1 SNHLY and CDR2 FYNNEI. The length of the CDR3 is 16 residues. DNA of the CDR3: TGTGCCAGCAGTGACAGGGGCACCAAAAGAAACTATGGCTACACCTTC. This sequence encodes CASSDRGTKRNYGYTF.

As for this clonotype: At one of its ends the junction is not consistent with the germline gene, which may arise from a read error. This CDR3 is CASSRDQKVYTF. Here the CDR3 DNA reads TGTGCCAGCAGTCGGGACCAGAAAGTCTACACCTTC. The V call is TRBV10-2, the J call TRBJ1-2, with D possibly TRBD1 on 5 matching bases. Per the germline V gene, CDR1 is WSHSY and CDR2 is SAAADI. The CDR3 runs 12 residues.

Of note for this clonotype: One junction end does not reproduce the germline sequence, and a read error may be involved. The chain has TRBV10-3 and TRBJ2-6; 7 positions match TRBD1. Germline V gene data show CDR1 as ENHRY and CDR2 as SYGVKD. The CDR3 length is 18 residues. This chain's CDR3 is CASSSQGGSSSGANVLTF. The DNA for the CDR3 is TGTGCCAGCAGTTCCCAAGGGGGCTCCAGCTCTGGGGCCAACGTCCTGACTTTC.

This clonotype has at least ten counts. J is TRBJ1-1 and V is TRBV24-1; D may be TRBD1 (5 bases). Germline CDR1 reads KGHDR; CDR2 reads SFDVKD. Trimming removed 7 bases from V and 1 base from J, with 18 bases in between. This CDR3 region has 16 residues. Here the CDR3 reads CATRPAGTLANTEAFF. The CDR3 nucleotides read TGTGCCACCAGACCCGCCGGGACTCTCGCGAACACTGAAGCTTTCTTT.

This chain uses TRBV9 with TRBJ2-7; D uncertain. CDR3 size: 14 residues. Deletions cut 0 bases from V and 2 bases from J, with 9 bases between. Germline assignment: CDR1 SGDLS and CDR2 YYNGEE. DNA for the CDR3: TGTGCCAGCAGCGTAGGTGGATTCGCCTACGAGCAGTACTTC. This gives the protein CASSVGGFAYEQYF.

V usage is TRBV12-3 or TRBV12-4 and J usage is TRBJ2-5, with TRBD2 identical over 8 bases. The V and J ends lost 5 bases and 1 base, in that order; junction bases with no gene match: 9. CDR3 length equals 16 residues. The CDR3 region is CASSPMKTSGQETQYF. The CDR3 DNA follows: TGTGCCAGCAGTCCCATGAAAACTAGCGGCCAAGAGACCCAGTACTTC.

The chain joins TRBV10-3 to TRBJ2-5, with 11 bases matching TRBD1. The CDR3 is 14 amino acids. Germline assignment: CDR1 ENHRY and CDR2 SYGVKD. Trimming at V came to 6 bases and at J to 5 bases, leaving 5 bases not matched to a gene. DNA of the CDR3: TGTGCCATCAGCGTGGGACAGGGGGAGGAGACCCAGTACTTC. Residues: CAISVGQGEETQYF.

The V and J genes are TRBV7-3 and TRBJ2-7; 7 bases map to TRBD1. V lost 5 bases to trimming and J lost 4 bases; unmatched junction nucleotides: 8. This CDR3 spans 14 amino acids. Germline loops: CDR1 SGHTA, CDR2 FQGTGA. The CDR3 spells CASSLKGAVYEQYF. As DNA, the CDR3 is TGTGCCAGCAGCCTAAAGGGGGCAGTTTACGAGCAGTACTTC. The full variable domain, rest sourced from reference TRBV7-3 and TRBJ2-7, is GAGVSQTPSNKVTEKGKYVELRCDPISGHTALYWYRQSLGQGPEFLIYFQGTGAADDSGLPNDRFFAVRPEGSVSTLKIQRTERGDSAVYLCASSLKGAVYEQYFGPGTRLTVT.

Details on this clonotype: Its ends do not fully match the called genes, so a read error is possible. The V gene is TRBV10-2, the J gene TRBJ2-7; possible D gene TRBD2, 6 bases. The CDR3 sequence is 15 residues long. In germline, CDR1 is WSHSY, CDR2 SAAADI. The chain's CDR3 is CASSYPGLLSYEQYF. CDR3 sequence (DNA): TGTGCCAGCAGCTACCCGGGACTGCTCTCCTACGAGCAGTACTTC.

The chain carries TRBV5-1 and TRBJ2-2, with TRBD2 identical over 9 bases. CDR1 is SGHRS, CDR2 YFSETQ, per germline. After removal of 4 bases from V and 3 bases from J, the junction contained 4 bases not matched to a gene. The CDR3 length is 15 residues. Here the CDR3 reads CASSPAGGDTGELFF. In nucleotides, the CDR3 is TGCGCCAGCAGCCCCGCGGGAGGGGACACCGGGGAGCTGTTTTTT.

This clonotype came up a few times. CDR3 DNA sequence: TGCAGCGTTGATGGGACAGGGGGCTCCTACGAGCAGTACTTC. The encoded protein is CSVDGTGGSYEQYF. V usage is TRBV29-1 and J usage is TRBJ2-7; 11 bases match TRBD1. The CDR3 is 14 amino acids. The trim removed 3 bases at V and 0 bases at J, leaving 1 base unmatched. Germline V gene lookup returns CDR1 SQVTM and CDR2 ANQGSEA.

This clonotype was found a few times. Since a much larger clone is just one base distant, this may be a read error. The CDR3 sequence is CASSVEPLHF. The CDR3 DNA sequence: TGTGCCAGCAGCGTAGAACCCCTCCACTTT. This chain uses TRBV9 with TRBJ1-6; D not resolved. The germline CDR1 and CDR2 sequences are SGDLS and YYNGEE. This CDR3 spans 10 amino acids. With 0 bases removed from V and 12 bases from J, the gap between germline ends came to 1 base. Drawing the rest from reference TRBV9 and TRBJ1-6, the complete variable domain is DSGVTQTPKHLITATGQRVTLRCSPRSGDLSVYWYQQSLDQGLQFLIQYYNGEERAKGNILERFSAQQFPDLHSELNLSSLELGDSALYFCASSVEPLHFGNGTRLTVT.

The CDR3 sequence: CASRSIYEQYF. The CDR3 region has the DNA TGTGCCAGCAGATCAATTTACGAGCAGTACTTC. The chain employs TRBV7-2 and TRBJ2-7, with no clear D. Trimming left V 6 bases short and J 4 bases short, with 7 bases between. The CDR3 runs 11 residues. Germline V CDR1 and CDR2: SGHTA, FQGNSA.

Here the CDR3 reads CASGLATGGPETQYF. DNA for the CDR3: TGTGCTAGTGGTTTGGCCACAGGGGGCCCAGAGACCCAGTACTTC. The chain carries TRBV12-5 and TRBJ2-5, with TRBD1 matching over 9 bases. CDR3 length equals 15 residues. Germline V gene lookup returns CDR1 LGHNT and CDR2 FRNRAP. Trimming took 1 base from V and 4 from J; bases not matched to a gene: 4. The entire variable domain, with the rest obtained from reference TRBV12-5 and TRBJ2-5, is as follows: DARVTQTPRHKVTEMGQEVTMRCQPILGHNTVFWYRQTMMQGLELLAYFRNRAPLDDSGMPKDRFSAEMPDATLATLKIQPSEPRDSAVYFCASGLATGGPETQYFGPGTRLLVL.

This clonotype has only a few counts. This chain connects TRBV3-1 to TRBJ1-1; a possible D gene is TRBD1 (6 bases). Per germline, CDR1 LGHDT and CDR2 YNNKEL (reference sequence). The CDR3 sequence is 17 residues long. Deletions cut 4 bases from V and 0 bases from J, with 18 bases between. The CDR3 coding sequence is TGTGCCAGCAGCCCCTACAGGGACGAGCGCCTGAACACTGAAGCTTTCTTT. The encoded protein is CASSPYRDERLNTEAFF. Using reference TRBV3-1 and TRBJ1-1 for the parts outside the CDR3, the full variable domain is DTAVSQTPKYLVTQMGNDKSIKCEQNLGHDTMYWYKQDSKKFLKIMFSYNNKELIINETVPNRFSPKSPDKAHLNLHINSLELGDSAVYFCASSPYRDERLNTEAFFGQGTRLTVV.

There are a few counts of this clonotype. The J gene is TRBJ1-6, the V gene TRBV14; D may be TRBD1 (6 bases). Germline CDR1 SGHDN, CDR2 FVKESK. Trimming took off 4 bases at V and 7 bases at J, with 8 bases between the two ends. The CDR3 contains 13 residues. The CDR3 sequence: CASSPQGNSPLHF. The CDR3 nucleotides are TGTGCCAGCAGCCCTCAGGGGAATTCACCCCTCCACTTT.

In its sample, this clonotype was seen a few times. The gene calls are TRBV11-2 and TRBJ1-1; TRBD1 is a possible D gene (6 bases). CDR1 is SGHAT, CDR2 FQNNGV, per germline. The V gene lost 5 bases and the J gene lost 4 bases, with 11 bases spanning the gap. This CDR3 contains 13 residues. CDR3: CASSIGRGTEAFF. In nucleotides, the CDR3 is TGTGCCAGCAGCATCGGCAGGGGCACTGAAGCTTTCTTT.

This rearrangement joins TRBV7-3 to TRBJ2-2, with 8 bases that match TRBD2. This CDR3 contains 15 residues. Germline V gene lookup returns CDR1 SGHTA and CDR2 FQGTGA. V trimming: 6 bases; J trimming: 2 bases; junction bases outside the gene matches: 5. CDR3 sequence: CASSTSGSNTGELFF. For the CDR3, the DNA is TGTGCCAGCAGTACGAGCGGGAGTAACACCGGGGAGCTGTTTTTT. Using reference TRBV7-3 and TRBJ2-2 for the parts outside the CDR3, the full variable domain is GAGVSQTPSNKVTEKGKYVELRCDPISGHTALYWYRQSLGQGPEFLIYFQGTGAADDSGLPNDRFFAVRPEGSVSTLKIQRTERGDSAVYLCASSTSGSNTGELFFGEGSRLTVL.

This clonotype was picked up a small number of times. The rearrangement joins TRBV19 to TRBJ1-5; D not resolved. CDR1 is LNHDA, CDR2 SQIVND, per germline (reference sequence). There are 14 residues in the CDR3. The V end was cut by 4 bases, the J end by 3 bases, with 10 bases between. CDR3 residues: CASSKEENNQPQHF. The CDR3 region has the DNA TGTGCCAGTAGTAAGGAAGAGAACAATCAGCCCCAGCATTTT.